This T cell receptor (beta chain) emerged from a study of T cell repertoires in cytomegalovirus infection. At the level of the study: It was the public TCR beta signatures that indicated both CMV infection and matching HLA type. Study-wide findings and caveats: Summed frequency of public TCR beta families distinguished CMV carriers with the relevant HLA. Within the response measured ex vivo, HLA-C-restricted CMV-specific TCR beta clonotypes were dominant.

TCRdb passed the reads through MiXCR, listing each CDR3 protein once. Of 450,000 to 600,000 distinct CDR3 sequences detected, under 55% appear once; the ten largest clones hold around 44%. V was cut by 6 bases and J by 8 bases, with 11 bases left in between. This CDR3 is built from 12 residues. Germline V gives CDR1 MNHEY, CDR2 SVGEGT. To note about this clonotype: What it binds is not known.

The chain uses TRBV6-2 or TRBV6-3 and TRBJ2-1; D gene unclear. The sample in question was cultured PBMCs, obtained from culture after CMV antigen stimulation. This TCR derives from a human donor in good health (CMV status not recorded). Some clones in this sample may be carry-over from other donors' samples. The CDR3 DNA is TGTGCCAGCAGACCCTCCGTGGATGAGCAGTTCTTC. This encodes CASRPSVDEQFF.